Listed below are T cell receptor beta chains from one sample, sequenced in a study of cytomegalovirus exposure and HLA in healthy donors. TCRdb keeps only in-frame clones here, not all; method: immunoSEQ multiplex PCR. Of approximately 140,000 clones detected, roughly 79% appear once; the ten largest clones hold roughly 6.3%. The sequenced material came from PBMCs. Source of these receptors: a woman aged 40 to 49 in good health and CMV-seropositive. CDR3s include the opening cysteine and the closing phenylalanine or tryptophan. A D gene is named only where the DNA matches it firmly. Only some rows state a clone size, as once, few, many or a class for expanded clones.

D gene	J gene	V gene	clone size	CDR3 protein	CDR3 DNA
TRBD2	TRBJ2-3	TRBV19	NA	CASSIEASGGTDTQYF	TGTGCCAGTAGTATAGAGGCTAGCGGGGGCACAGATACGCAGTATTTT
NA	TRBJ2-5	TRBV6-1	NA	CASSDLVWETQYF	TGTGCCAGCAGTGATTTAGTGTGGGAGACCCAGTACTTC
TRBD1	TRBJ1-5	TRBV2	NA	CASRIQGYQPQHF	TGTGCCAGCAGGATACAGGGGTATCAGCCCCAGCATTTT
NA	TRBJ2-3	TRBV2	few	CASSEPYTDTQYF	TGTGCCAGCAGTGAACCCTACACAGATACGCAGTATTTT
TRBD1	TRBJ1-1	TRBV10-2	NA	CASSRTGSGTEAFF	TGCGCCAGCTCAAGGACAGGTAGCGGCACTGAAGCTTTCTTT
TRBD2	TRBJ2-7	TRBV28	NA	CASSSPGLAPYEQYF	TGTGCCAGCAGTTCTCCCGGACTAGCCCCCTACGAGCAGTACTTC
NA	TRBJ2-3	TRBV25-1	few	CASGGHGTDTQYF	TGTGCCAGCGGGGGACACGGCACAGATACGCAGTATTTT
TRBD1	TRBJ1-6	TRBV6-6	NA	CASSSHGTGVSPLHF	TGTGCCAGCAGTTCCCACGGGACAGGGGTTTCACCCCTCCACTTT
TRBD2	TRBJ2-2	TRBV5-4	NA	CASSSTGTSVFGELFF	TGTGCCAGCAGCTCCACCGGGACTAGTGTCTTCGGGGAGCTGTTTTTT
TRBD1	TRBJ1-2	TRBV7-2	few	CASSQGAGYTF	TGTGCCAGCAGCCAGGGGGCTGGCTACACCTTC